This T cell receptor (beta chain) was identified in a study of blood T cell repertoires in COVID-19. The CDR3 sequence is 13 residues long. The V gene's germline CDR1 is SGHTA and CDR2 FQGTGA. With 3 bases removed from V and 6 bases from J, the gap between germline ends came to 8 bases. TCRdb keeps only in-frame clones here, not all; method: immunoSEQ multiplex PCR. The sample includes tens of thousands of clones, roughly 90% of them seen just once. Sequencing was carried out using peripheral blood. The J gene is TRBJ2-2, the V gene TRBV7-3; no clear D gene. This receptor was taken from a human donor in a cohort sampled during active COVID-19. In DNA form, the CDR3 reads TGTGCCAGCAGCTTCGACTGGGCCGGGGAGCTGTTTTTT. This translates into CASSFDWAGELFF.